This T cell receptor (beta chain) was captured by sequencing in a study of blood T cell repertoires in COVID-19. Whole-study context: Specimens from acute and convalescent COVID-19 originated in the United States, Italy and Spain.

In its sample, this clone was seen a few times. CDR3 length equals 13 residues. With 1 base removed from V and 7 bases from J, the gap between germline ends came to 8 bases. From germline, CDR1 is LNHDA and CDR2 SQIVND (reference sequence). In the authors' methods: Reference gene primer amplification in the assay estimated nucleated cell counts. Profiling relied on immunoSEQ multiplex PCR, and the TCRdb table lists in-frame clones only, not all of them. V, J and clone size reflect that table, while D and trimming were determined from the DNA. The sample consists of fewer than 85,000 clones, about 70% of them appearing once.

V is TRBV19 and J is TRBJ2-1; a weak D match, TRBD2 (5 bases). The sequence derives from a woman older than 75 with active or convalescent COVID-19. The sample consisted of peripheral blood. CDR3 loop: CASSIVGVNEQFF. The CDR3 region has the DNA TGTGCCAGTAGTATAGTCGGGGTAAATGAGCAGTTCTTC. Using reference TRBV19 and TRBJ2-1 for the parts outside the CDR3, the full variable domain is DGGITQSPKYLFRKEGQNVTLSCEQNLNHDAMYWYRQDPGQGLRLIYYSQIVNDFQKGDIAEGYSVSREKKESFPLTVTSAQKNPTAFYLCASSIVGVNEQFFGPGTRLTVL.